These 25 T cell receptor beta chains came from one sample sequenced in a study of T cell responses to AZD1222 COVID-19 vaccine. Data came from immunoSEQ multiplex PCR; TCRdb stores just in-frame clones and leaves some out. This table has 75,000 or so clones, approximately 89% appearing once. The sample consisted of peripheral blood, taken 28 days after the second AZD1222 dose. Source of these receptors: an adult who received the AZD1222 COVID-19 vaccine.

The chain uses TRBV21-1 and TRBJ1-2; no check of the table's D call, TRBD1, against the DNA was made. TRBV21-1 is classified as a pseudogene. This CDR3 has 15 amino acids. The CDR3 nucleotides are TGTGCCAGCAGCAAAGAACAGGGGTGGGACTATGGCTACACCTTC. It is translated as CASSKEQGWDYGYTF.

This chain joins TRBV24-1 and TRBJ1-1, with TRBD1 as a possible D gene (6 bases). Per the germline V gene, CDR1 is KGHDR and CDR2 is SFDVKD. V lost 6 bases and J lost 5, with 15 bases in between. This CDR3 has 14 amino acids. The chain's CDR3 is CATSPRGGRTEAFF. CDR3 DNA: TGTGCCACCAGTCCTAGGGGGGGTAGGACTGAAGCTTTCTTT.

DNA of the CDR3: TGTGCCAGTAGTATTCTGGGGACAGGGGCCCGACAGCCCCAGCATTTT. Residues: CASSILGTGARQPQHF. The chain has TRBV19 and TRBJ1-5; 10 positions agree with TRBD1. Germline CDR1 and CDR2: LNHDA and SQIVND (reference sequence). This CDR3 is built from 16 residues. V lost 3 bases and J lost 7; bases outside the gene matches: 9.

The chain combines TRBV7-2 with TRBJ2-5, with TRBD2 matching over 7 bases. Germline CDR1 reads SGHTA; CDR2 reads FQGNSA. This CDR3 spans 14 amino acids. J lost 5 bases, V lost 4 bases, and 7 bases had no gene match. CDR3 sequence (DNA): TGTGCCAGCAGCTCTTGGAGCGGGAAGGAGACCCAGTACTTC. This sequence encodes CASSSWSGKETQYF.

This rearrangement joins TRBV18 to TRBJ2-7; D is ambiguous. Germline V CDR1 and CDR2: KGHSH, LQKENI. V dropped 5 bases and J dropped 6 bases, with 8 bases sitting between them. The CDR3 runs 11 residues. The CDR3 protein is CASSSRLEQYF. Here the CDR3 DNA reads TGTGCCAGCTCATCCCGCCTCGAGCAGTACTTC.

The rearrangement uses TRBV6-5 and TRBJ2-2; tentative D call: TRBD2 (5 bases). V gave up 4 bases and J gave up 0 bases, with 12 bases separating them. The CDR3 is made up of 16 amino acids. Germline V gene lookup returns CDR1 MNHEY and CDR2 SVGAGI. CDR3 nucleotides: TGTGCCAGCAGTTCGTCGGCGGGCCCGAACACCGGGGAGCTGTTTTTT. It is translated as CASSSSAGPNTGELFF.

The chain has TRBV6-5 and TRBJ2-1, with D possibly matching TRBD2 (6 bases). This CDR3 is 15 amino acids long. The V gene's germline CDR1 is MNHEY and CDR2 SVGAGI. The ends were cut back, 3 bases at V and 3 bases at J, with 12 bases in the middle. CDR3 in DNA: TGTGCCAGCAGTTATGGAGGGACCAACTACAATGAGCAGTTCTTC. Translation gives CASSYGGTNYNEQFF.

The CDR3 region is CASSLTAGADTQYF. For the CDR3, the DNA is TGTGCCAGCAGCTTAACAGCGGGTGCGGATACGCAGTATTTT. This sequence joins TRBV7-3 and TRBJ2-3, with TRBD2 as a possible D gene (6 bases). The V end was cut by 0 bases, the J end by 6 bases, with 10 bases between. Per germline, CDR1 SGHTA and CDR2 FQGTGA. CDR3 length equals 14 residues.

The CDR3 sequence: CASSIGVEQFF. The CDR3 DNA reads as TGTGCCAGTAGTATAGGGGTTGAGCAGTTCTTC. The chain recombines TRBV19 with TRBJ2-1; D gene ambiguous. V lost 1 base and J lost 9, with 4 bases in between. The CDR3 is 11 residues long. Germline V gene lookup returns CDR1 LNHDA and CDR2 SQIVND (reference sequence).

This clone appeared a single time. Written as DNA, the CDR3 is TGTGCCAGCCTCACTGGGACAGCTAACTATGGCTACACCTTC. As protein: CASLTGTANYGYTF. The genes are TRBV2 and TRBJ1-2; the match to TRBD1 covers 7 bases. CDR3 length equals 14 residues. Germline-derived CDR1 and CDR2 are SNHLY and FYNNEI. Unmatched junction bases numbered 6, after V lost 8 bases and J lost 0 bases.

This chain uses TRBV7-9 with TRBJ2-2; TRBD2 agrees at 8 bases. The CDR3 runs to 15 residues. Germline CDR1 reads SEHNR; CDR2 reads FQNEAQ (reference sequence). With V trimmed by 3 bases and J by 1 base, 1 base remained unmatched. The CDR3 region is CASSLSGRNTGELFF. The CDR3 DNA follows: TGTGCCAGCAGCTTGAGCGGGAGGAACACCGGGGAGCTGTTTTTT.

V is TRBV2 and J is TRBJ2-1, with a possible D match to TRBD2 (5 bases). CDR3 length equals 15 residues. CDR1 is SNHLY and CDR2 is FYNNEI in the germline V gene. The germline V and J ends were trimmed by 8 bases and 9 bases, with 23 bases remaining between them. CDR3 sequence reads: CASPSSDSRYFEQFF. In DNA form, the CDR3 reads TGTGCCAGCCCCAGTTCGGACTCTCGGTACTTTGAGCAGTTCTTC.

The chain is built from TRBV5-5 and TRBJ2-1; D perhaps matches TRBD1 (6 bases). Trimming cost V 3 bases and J 0 bases, with 13 bases left between them. Germline loops: CDR1 SGHKS, CDR2 YYEKEE (reference sequence). The CDR3 runs to 16 residues. The CDR3 nucleotides are TGTGCCAGCAGCTCATCGACAGGTAGCTCCTACAATGAGCAGTTCTTC. This sequence encodes CASSSSTGSSYNEQFF.

This rearrangement joins TRBV5-6 to TRBJ2-7, with D uncertain. With 4 bases removed from V and 5 bases from J, the gap between germline ends came to 13 bases. The CDR3 sequence is 13 residues long. Germline V gives CDR1 SGHDT, CDR2 YYEEEE. The CDR3 loop is CASSPTTGHEQYF. The CDR3 coding sequence is TGTGCCAGCAGCCCCACGACTGGCCACGAGCAGTACTTC.

The V call is TRBV11-2, the J call TRBJ1-2; 7 bases align to TRBD1. CDR1 is SGHAT and CDR2 is FQNNGV in the germline V gene. The length of the CDR3 is 13 residues. J gave up 4 bases and V 10 bases, and 9 bases lay outside the gene matches. This CDR3 is CATSGGTAYGYTF. The CDR3, as DNA: TGTGCCACCTCAGGAGGGACAGCCTATGGCTACACCTTC.

This chain uses TRBV5-1 with TRBJ2-6; D not certain. The length of the CDR3 is 14 residues. CDR1 is SGHRS, CDR2 YFSETQ, per germline. V gave up 3 bases and J gave up 0 bases, with 4 bases separating them. In DNA form, the CDR3 reads TGCGCCAGCAGCTATGGCTCTGGGGCCAACGTCCTGACTTTC. Translation: CASSYGSGANVLTF.

V gene TRBV27 combines with J gene TRBJ1-6; 9 bases align to TRBD1. Per the germline V gene, CDR1 is MNHEY and CDR2 is SMNVEV (reference sequence). The CDR3 is 14 amino acids. Germline trimming cut 6 bases from V and 8 bases from J; bases unmatched to any gene: 5. CDR3 sequence: CASRPHRGHSPLHF. In DNA form, the CDR3 reads TGTGCCAGCAGACCCCACAGGGGGCATTCACCCCTCCACTTT.

J is TRBJ1-5 and V is TRBV7-2, with no clear D. The CDR3 has 15 amino acids. Germline V lookup: CDR1 SGHTA, CDR2 FQGNSA. Trimming pared 1 base from V and 11 bases from J, leaving 18 bases between. In DNA, the CDR3 is TGTGCCAGCAGCTTAGAAGGCAGGCCTTCGGAGACCCAGCATTTT. Amino acids: CASSLEGRPSETQHF. The full variable domain, with the rest looked up from reference TRBV7-2 and TRBJ1-5, is GAGVSQSPSNKVTEKGKDVELRCDPISGHTALYWYRQSLGQGLEFLIYFQGNSAPDKSGLPSDRFSAERTGGSVSTLTIQRTQQEDSAVYLCASSLEGRPSETQHFGDGTRLSIL.

The CDR3 sequence: CASSQESSGARGTQYF. CDR3 nucleotides: TGTGCCAGCAGCCAAGAGTCTAGCGGAGCCAGGGGGACCCAGTACTTC. J is TRBJ2-5 and V is TRBV4-2; TRBD2 is a possible D gene (7 bases). The CDR3 length is 16 residues. Trimming shortened V by 0 bases and J by 7 bases, and 18 bases separated the two germline ends. Germline V CDR1 and CDR2: LGHNA, YNFKEQ.

The CDR3 coding sequence is TGTGCCAGCAGTCAGGGACAGGGGGCAGACTATGGCTACACCTTC. It specifies CASSQGQGADYGYTF. The chain is built from TRBV6-5 and TRBJ1-2, with 12 bases matching TRBD1. The CDR3 spans 15 residues. V was pared by 5 bases and J by 3 bases, with 4 bases of the junction left unmatched. CDR1 is MNHEY and CDR2 is SVGAGI in the germline V gene.

The rearrangement links TRBV7-2 to TRBJ2-5; 9 bases match TRBD2. With 5 bases clipped from V and 0 bases from J, the junction kept 7 bases outside the gene matches. From germline, CDR1 is SGHTA and CDR2 FQGNSA. The CDR3 contains 16 residues. CDR3 in DNA: TGTGCCAGCAGCCCCCGGGGACTAGCAGACCAAGAGACCCAGTACTTC. The encoded protein is CASSPRGLADQETQYF.

The rearrangement links TRBV2 to TRBJ1-4; D is undetermined. CDR3 length: 12 residues. CDR1 is SNHLY, CDR2 FYNNEI, per germline. V shed 6 bases and J shed 7 bases, with 9 bases lying between them. CDR3 region: CASRRDGEKLFF. DNA for the CDR3: TGTGCCAGCAGACGGGATGGTGAAAAACTGTTTTTT.

The chain combines TRBV29-1 with TRBJ2-7, with a tentative D call TRBD1 (5 bases). V lost 4 bases, J lost 6 bases, and 13 bases lay in between. CDR1 is SQVTM and CDR2 is ANQGSEA in the germline V gene. The CDR3 spans 12 residues. The CDR3, as DNA: TGCAGCGTTGTGGACCAGGGTGGCGAGCAGTACTTC. Residues: CSVVDQGGEQYF.

The genes are TRBV6-2 or TRBV6-3 and TRBJ2-5, with TRBD1 matching over 7 bases. Germline CDR1 and CDR2: MNHEY and SVGEGT. The junction had 5 bases not matched to a gene; V was cut back by 2 bases and J by 5 bases. The CDR3 is 14 amino acids. The CDR3 sequence is CASSYVIQGETQYF. In DNA, the CDR3 is TGTGCCAGCAGTTACGTAATACAGGGGGAGACCCAGTACTTC.

This clone was picked up a small number of times. The CDR3 reads CASSFGQGRYEKLFF. The CDR3 DNA is TGTGCCAGTAGTTTCGGACAGGGGAGGTACGAAAAACTGTTTTTT. The chain joins TRBV19 to TRBJ1-4, with 9 nucleotides matching TRBD1. This CDR3 is 15 amino acids long. With 5 bases clipped from V and 8 bases from J, the junction kept 9 bases outside the gene matches. CDR1 is LNHDA, CDR2 SQIVND, per germline (reference sequence).